This TCR beta chain comes out of a study of blood T cells in healthy people across ages. Study results and caveats: Long-lived donors carried more naive CD4+ cells and greater diversity than aged donors.

A J-beta primer mix and a sample-barcoded 5' primer were used in a second PCR of roughly 6 to 11 cycles. Each of the samples gave a minimum of 2.5 million paired-end reads that contained CDR3. TCRdb re-derived calls from the 5' RACE reads in MiXCR, one entry per CDR3 protein. The profile shows about 1.4 million distinct CDR3 sequences, approximately 59% of them singletons. Trimming left V 5 bases short and J 4 bases short, with 14 bases between. Germline-derived CDR1 and CDR2 are SGHAT and FQNNGV. The CDR3 sequence is 14 residues long. A word on this clonotype: Its antigen is unknown.

The specimen was blood. This clonotype originated in a man younger than 35 in good health. The chain combines TRBV11-2 with TRBJ2-5; D gene ambiguous. In DNA form, the CDR3 reads TGTGCCAGCAGCATATCCCCCCAGAGAGAGACCCAGTACTTC. Protein: CASSISPQRETQYF.